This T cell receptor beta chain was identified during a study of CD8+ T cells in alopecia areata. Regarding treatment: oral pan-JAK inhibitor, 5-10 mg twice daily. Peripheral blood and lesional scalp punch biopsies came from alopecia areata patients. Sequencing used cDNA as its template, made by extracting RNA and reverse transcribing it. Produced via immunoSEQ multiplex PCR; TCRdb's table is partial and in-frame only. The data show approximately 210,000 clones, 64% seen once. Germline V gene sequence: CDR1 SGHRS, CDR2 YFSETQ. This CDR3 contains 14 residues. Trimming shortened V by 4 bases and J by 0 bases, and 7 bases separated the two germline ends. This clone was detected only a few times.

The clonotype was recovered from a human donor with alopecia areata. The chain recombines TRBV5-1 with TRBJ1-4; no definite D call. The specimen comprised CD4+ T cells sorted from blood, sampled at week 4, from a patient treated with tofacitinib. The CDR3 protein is CASSPTPTNEKLFF. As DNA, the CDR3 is TGCGCCAGCAGCCCGACTCCAACTAATGAAAAACTGTTTTTT.